Listed below are T cell receptor beta chains from one sample, sequenced in a study of cytomegalovirus exposure and HLA in healthy donors. Libraries were prepared by immunoSEQ multiplex PCR; TCRdb keeps only in-frame clonotypes and omits some of them. The sample has around 170,000 clones, about 81% seen once. The sample was PBMCs. The receptors originated from a woman aged 18 to 35 in good health and CMV-seronegative. The CDR3 runs from the conserved cysteine through the conserved F or W. The order of the fields is CDR3 protein, CDR3 DNA, clone size, D gene, CDR3 length, V gene, J gene. A D gene is named only where the DNA matches it firmly. Not every row has a clone size; where given, it reads once, few, many or a size class.

CDR3 protein: CASSLRNPQGPGANVLTF
CDR3 DNA: TGTGCCAGCAGCTTACGGAATCCACAGGGTCCTGGGGCCAACGTCCTGACTTTC
clone size: few
D gene: -
CDR3 length: 18
V gene: TRBV7-3
J gene: TRBJ2-6

CDR3 protein: CASSSGVRDEQYF
CDR3 DNA: TGTGCCAGCTCATCAGGGGTAAGGGACGAGCAGTACTTC
clone size: -
D gene: -
CDR3 length: 13
V gene: TRBV18
J gene: TRBJ2-7

CDR3 protein: CSSSLVLVGQANTEAFF
CDR3 DNA: TGTTCCAGCAGCTTAGTATTAGTAGGACAGGCGAACACTGAAGCTTTCTTT
clone size: few
D gene: TRBD1
CDR3 length: 17
V gene: TRBV7-9
J gene: TRBJ1-1

CDR3 protein: CASSPKVLAGLNF
CDR3 DNA: TGTGCCAGCAGCCCCAAAGTACTAGCGGGACTGAATTTT
clone size: few
D gene: TRBD2
CDR3 length: 13
V gene: TRBV7-3
J gene: TRBJ2-3

CDR3 protein: CASSRDRGGYTF
CDR3 DNA: TGTGCCAGCAGCCGGGACAGGGGAGGCTACACCTTC
clone size: -
D gene: TRBD1
CDR3 length: 12
V gene: TRBV6-5
J gene: TRBJ1-2

CDR3 protein: CASAIRGPGEQYF
CDR3 DNA: TGTGCCAGCGCGATAAGAGGGCCCGGAGAGCAGTACTTC
clone size: -
D gene: -
CDR3 length: 13
V gene: TRBV6-5
J gene: TRBJ2-7

CDR3 protein: CASSVQGSRGGYTF
CDR3 DNA: TGTGCCAGCAGTGTACAGGGGTCCAGGGGTGGCTACACCTTC
clone size: -
D gene: TRBD1
CDR3 length: 14
V gene: TRBV27
J gene: TRBJ1-2

CDR3 protein: CASSPLEGLGGDTQYF
CDR3 DNA: TGTGCCAGCTCACCACTGGAAGGACTAGGGGGAGATACGCAGTATTTT
clone size: few
D gene: -
CDR3 length: 16
V gene: TRBV18
J gene: TRBJ2-3

CDR3 protein: CAISESNSGANVLTF
CDR3 DNA: TGTGCCATCAGTGAGTCCAACTCTGGGGCCAACGTCCTGACTTTC
clone size: once
D gene: -
CDR3 length: 15
V gene: TRBV10-3
J gene: TRBJ2-6

CDR3 protein: CASSPLLLSGGNDEQFF
CDR3 DNA: TGTGCCAGCAGTCCCCTATTACTAAGCGGGGGTAACGATGAGCAGTTCTTC
clone size: -
D gene: TRBD2
CDR3 length: 17
V gene: TRBV27
J gene: TRBJ2-1

CDR3 protein: CASSLSWGQSYGYTF
CDR3 DNA: TGTGCCAGCAGTTTATCCTGGGGGCAGAGCTATGGCTACACCTTC
clone size: -
D gene: -
CDR3 length: 15
V gene: TRBV27
J gene: TRBJ1-2

CDR3 protein: CASSRTSGGESTGELFF
CDR3 DNA: TGTGCCAGTAGTAGGACTAGCGGGGGGGAGAGCACCGGGGAGCTGTTTTTT
clone size: -
D gene: TRBD2
CDR3 length: 17
V gene: TRBV19
J gene: TRBJ2-2

CDR3 protein: CASSQDPDRGGTEAFF
CDR3 DNA: TGCGCCAGCAGCCAAGACCCGGACAGGGGGGGGACTGAAGCTTTCTTT
clone size: -
D gene: TRBD1
CDR3 length: 16
V gene: TRBV4-1
J gene: TRBJ1-1

CDR3 protein: CASSSSYRETNTGELFF
CDR3 DNA: TGTGCCAGCAGCTCGAGTTACAGGGAAACGAACACCGGGGAGCTGTTTTTT
clone size: -
D gene: -
CDR3 length: 17
V gene: TRBV7-6
J gene: TRBJ2-2

CDR3 protein: CASSLGREDTQYF
CDR3 DNA: TGCGCCAGCAGCTTGGGAAGGGAGGATACCCAGTACTTC
clone size: few
D gene: -
CDR3 length: 13
V gene: TRBV5-1
J gene: TRBJ2-5

CDR3 protein: CASGLDRGYGYTF
CDR3 DNA: TGTGCTAGTGGTTTAGACAGGGGATATGGCTACACCTTC
clone size: -
D gene: TRBD1
CDR3 length: 13
V gene: TRBV12-5
J gene: TRBJ1-2

CDR3 protein: CSVAGKAGTDTQYF
CDR3 DNA: TGCAGCGTTGCGGGGAAGGCAGGCACAGATACGCAGTATTTT
clone size: -
D gene: -
CDR3 length: 14
V gene: TRBV29-1
J gene: TRBJ2-3

CDR3 protein: CASSDGGTGVDTQYF
CDR3 DNA: TGTGCCAGCAGTGACGGCGGGACAGGGGTAGATACGCAGTATTTT
clone size: once
D gene: TRBD1
CDR3 length: 15
V gene: TRBV2
J gene: TRBJ2-3

CDR3 protein: CASSASGGTDTQYF
CDR3 DNA: TGTGCCAGCAGTGCTAGCGGGGGCACAGATACGCAGTATTTT
clone size: -
D gene: TRBD2
CDR3 length: 14
V gene: TRBV2
J gene: TRBJ2-3

CDR3 protein: CASRNAGTVEKLFF
CDR3 DNA: TGTGCCAGCAGGAATGCCGGGACAGTTGAAAAACTGTTTTTT
clone size: few
D gene: TRBD1
CDR3 length: 14
V gene: TRBV7-2
J gene: TRBJ1-4

CDR3 protein: CASSIVTSNYNEQFF
CDR3 DNA: TGTGCCAGTAGTATAGTGACTAGCAACTACAATGAGCAGTTCTTC
clone size: -
D gene: TRBD2
CDR3 length: 15
V gene: TRBV19
J gene: TRBJ2-1

CDR3 protein: CASSYSQGYYEQYF
CDR3 DNA: TGTGCCAGCAGTTACTCGCAGGGATACTACGAGCAGTACTTC
clone size: once
D gene: -
CDR3 length: 14
V gene: TRBV6-6
J gene: TRBJ2-7

CDR3 protein: CASSLLGEQADTQYF
CDR3 DNA: TGTGCCAGCAGCTTGCTCGGGGAGCAGGCAGATACGCAGTATTTT
clone size: few
D gene: -
CDR3 length: 15
V gene: TRBV5-6
J gene: TRBJ2-3

CDR3 protein: CASSSHGTGNTEAFF
CDR3 DNA: TGTGCCAGCAGCTCCCACGGGACAGGGAACACTGAAGCTTTCTTT
clone size: -
D gene: TRBD1
CDR3 length: 15
V gene: TRBV7-9
J gene: TRBJ1-1

CDR3 protein: CASSSSGGADTQYF
CDR3 DNA: TGCGCCAGCAGCTCCAGCGGGGGCGCAGATACGCAGTATTTT
clone size: -
D gene: TRBD2
CDR3 length: 14
V gene: TRBV5-1
J gene: TRBJ2-3

CDR3 protein: CASTIRTGRETQYF
CDR3 DNA: TGCGCCAGCACCATTCGAACAGGGCGAGAGACCCAGTACTTC
clone size: -
D gene: -
CDR3 length: 14
V gene: TRBV5-1
J gene: TRBJ2-5

CDR3 protein: CASSSSGSRNTIYF
CDR3 DNA: TGTGCCAGCAGCTCGTCAGGGTCCAGAAATACCATATATTTT
clone size: -
D gene: -
CDR3 length: 14
V gene: TRBV7-9
J gene: TRBJ1-3

CDR3 protein: CASSLGTSVYEQYF
CDR3 DNA: TGTGCCAGCAGTTTGGGGACTAGCGTCTACGAGCAGTACTTC
clone size: -
D gene: TRBD2
CDR3 length: 14
V gene: TRBV27
J gene: TRBJ2-7

CDR3 protein: CASSLSAGQLDSPLHF
CDR3 DNA: TGTGCCAGCAGCCTCAGCGCGGGACAGCTAGATTCACCCCTCCACTTT
clone size: -
D gene: TRBD1
CDR3 length: 16
V gene: TRBV9
J gene: TRBJ1-6

CDR3 protein: CASSVPSGQGTNTIYF
CDR3 DNA: TGCGCCAGCAGCGTACCATCGGGACAGGGCACCAACACCATATATTTT
clone size: -
D gene: TRBD1
CDR3 length: 16
V gene: TRBV5-1
J gene: TRBJ1-3

CDR3 protein: CASSIGPVGPDTQYF
CDR3 DNA: TGTGCCAGTAGTATTGGCCCGGTGGGGCCAGATACGCAGTATTTT
clone size: -
D gene: -
CDR3 length: 15
V gene: TRBV19
J gene: TRBJ2-3

CDR3 protein: CASSLVLAGDSTGELFF
CDR3 DNA: TGTGCCAGCAGCTTGGTCCTAGCGGGGGATTCCACCGGGGAGCTGTTTTTT
clone size: -
D gene: TRBD2
CDR3 length: 17
V gene: TRBV5-6
J gene: TRBJ2-2

CDR3 protein: CSVGGRSWQQFF
CDR3 DNA: TGCAGCGTCGGAGGGAGGTCGTGGCAGCAGTTCTTC
clone size: -
D gene: -
CDR3 length: 12
V gene: TRBV29-1
J gene: TRBJ2-1